This T cell receptor beta chain originates from a study of beta chain features in type 1 diabetes. CDR1 is MNHEY, CDR2 SVGAGI, per germline. CDR3 length equals 13 residues. V was clipped by 7 bases and J by 4 bases, with 11 bases between them. Reverse transcription of all isolated RNA meant that expressed TCRB transcripts were sequenced. The repertoire was sequenced with immunoSEQ multiplex PCR; TCRdb's copy has only in-frame clones and lacks some. The sample records 600,000 to 700,000 clones, 13% being singletons. General study points: Patients with Type 1 diabetes showed moderately but significantly shorter TCRB CDR3s in all four CD4+ subsets.

This clone showed up just a few times. What it recognizes is unknown. The rearrangement links TRBV6-5 to TRBJ2-1; a weak D match, TRBD2 (5 bases). This clonotype was sampled from a man aged 18 to 30 with type 1 diabetes. The sequencing sample was made of naive CD4+ T cells from blood. In DNA form, the CDR3 reads TGTGCCAGCACCCCACGGGGATACAATGAGCAGTTCTTC. Amino acid sequence: CASTPRGYNEQFF.